The 12 T cell receptor beta chains presented below share a single source sample, sequenced in a study of T cell clonality in common variable immunodeficiency. Measured with immunoSEQ multiplex PCR; TCRdb has only the in-frame clones, and not every one. In total the sample includes 44,000 or so clones, none of them seen once. Sequencing was carried out using peripheral blood mononuclear cells. The receptors come from a person aged 18 to 75 in good health.

This clone was observed many times. The read halts 3 residues ahead of the CDR3 end, with the missing end drawn from the germline J gene. The rearrangement joins TRBV9 to TRBJ2-3, with D possibly TRBD2 on 5 matching bases. Trimming pared 3 bases from V and 2 bases from J, leaving 16 bases between. The CDR3 has 16 residues. Germline CDR1 and CDR2: SGDLS and YYNGEE. CDR3 DNA (partial): TGTGCCAGCAGCGCTGAGGGTGGCCTTCCCACAGATACG. Residues: CASSAEGGLPTDT. The full CDR3 protein reads CASSAEGGLPTDTQYF.

This clone has ten or more counts. The read finishes 3 residues shy of the CDR3 end, and the germline J gene is used to complete it. The rearrangement links TRBV5-5 to TRBJ1-2, with a weak D call TRBD1 (5 bases). The CDR3 is made up of 13 amino acids. V lost 0 bases and J 7 bases, leaving 10 bases between the germline ends. CDR1 is SGHKS and CDR2 is YYEKEE in the germline V gene (reference sequence). The CDR3 protein is CASSLGGGGGYTF. The sequenced CDR3 bases are TGTGCCAGCAGCTTGGGGGGCGGCGGTGGC.

This clone has at least ten counts. The read is 3 residues too short to cover the CDR3 end, so that end is filled in from the germline J gene. The rearrangement joins TRBV18 to TRBJ1-2; possibly TRBD1 for D (6 bases). The CDR3 length is 16 residues. CDR1 and CDR2 from the germline V gene are KGHSH and LQKENI. Trimming took off 3 bases at V and 0 bases at J, with 14 bases between the two ends. This chain's CDR3 is CASSPQKGEANYGYTF. The CDR3 DNA, read in part, is TGTGCCAGCTCACCCCAGAAGGGGGAAGCTAACTATGGC.

As to this clone: The read ends 3 residues before the CDR3 terminus; that terminus is restored from the germline J gene. Other DNA sequences in the sample encode the same CDR3. The gene calls are TRBV18 and TRBJ2-1, with D possibly being TRBD1 (5 bases). The CDR3 extends over 15 amino acids. Germline loops: CDR1 KGHSH, CDR2 LQKENI. V lost 3 bases and J lost 4, with 13 bases in between. Incomplete CDR3 DNA: TGTGCCAGCTCACCTGGACACGAGCCGTACAATGAG. It codes for CASSPGHEPYNE. The whole CDR3 reads CASSPGHEPYNEQFF.

In its sample, this clone was seen many times. The observed sequence ends 3 residues before the CDR3 terminus, with the missing tail filled in from the germline J gene. V gene TRBV28 combines with J gene TRBJ2-1; 9 bases map to TRBD2. The germline V gene encodes CDR1 MDHEN and CDR2 SYDVKM. V dropped 2 bases and J dropped 4; count of bases not matched to a gene: 12. The CDR3 covers 18 residues. CDR3: CASSLLGFLAGPYNEQFF. The CDR3 bases that were read are TGTGCCAGCAGTTTACTGGGATTCCTAGCGGGACCATACAATGAG. Full variable domain (missing parts from reference TRBV28 and TRBJ2-1): DVKVTQSSRYLVKRTGEKVFLECVQDMDHENMFWYRQDPGLGLRLIYFSYDVKMKEKGDIPEGYSVSREKKERFSLILESASTNQTSMYLCASSLLGFLAGPYNEQFFGPGTRLTVL.

This clone was observed many times. The read stops 3 residues short of the end of the CDR3; the missing end is completed from the germline J gene. The rearrangement uses TRBV10-2 and TRBJ1-6, with a possible D match to TRBD1 (5 bases). Trimming removed 7 bases from V and 7 bases from J, with 14 bases in between. Germline V gives CDR1 WSHSY, CDR2 SAAADI. This CDR3 spans 14 amino acids. CDR3 residues: CASTPDSTNSPLHF. The CDR3 bases that were read are TGCGCCAGCACCCCCGACAGCACCAATTCACCC.

Many counts were recorded for this clone. The CDR3 end is not reached by the read, which stops 3 residues before it; the germline J gene fills it in. V gene TRBV11-3 combines with J gene TRBJ1-1; 7 bases match TRBD1. The CDR3 has 15 residues. V lost 3 bases to trimming and J lost 4 bases; unmatched junction nucleotides: 8. The V gene's germline CDR1 is SGHNT and CDR2 YENEEA. The CDR3 reads CASSLYTGESTEAFF. The DNA read from the CDR3 is TGTGCCAGCAGCTTGTACACAGGGGAAAGCACTGAA.

This clone was observed a few times. A read error may produce the germline difference seen at one junction end. The read finishes 3 residues shy of the CDR3 end, and the germline J gene is used to complete it. The V gene is TRBV7-9, the J gene TRBJ2-7; 7 bases align to TRBD1. CDR3 size: 13 residues. Germline V gene lookup returns CDR1 SEHNR and CDR2 FQNEAQ (reference sequence). CDR3 loop: CSSSSTGRYEQYF. The sequenced part of the CDR3 DNA is TGTTCCAGCAGCTCGACAGGGCGATACGAG.

This clone was picked up many times. The CDR3 bases that were read are TGTGCCAGCAGTGAAACAGCCTATGGC. This gives the protein CASSETAYG. The entire CDR3 is CASSETAYGYTF. The chain uses TRBV2 and TRBJ1-2; D is unclear. The CDR3 extends 3 residues past the end of the read, so its final part is completed from the germline J gene. CDR1 SNHLY and CDR2 FYNNEI come from the germline V gene. This CDR3 has 12 amino acids. V lost 2 bases and J 4 bases, leaving 5 bases between the germline ends.

This clone came up many times. The read falls 3 residues short of the CDR3 end, and the missing part is taken from the germline J gene. The chain employs TRBV7-8 and TRBJ2-7; tentative D call: TRBD1 (5 bases). V was pared by 4 bases and J by 2 bases, with 15 bases between. Per germline, CDR1 SGHVS and CDR2 FQNEAQ. The CDR3 has 15 residues. Here the CDR3 reads CASSYRQLSPYEQYF. The part of the CDR3 DNA that was read is TGTGCCAGCAGCTATCGACAGCTGAGCCCCTACGAG.

This clone was recorded at least ten times. Read data end 3 residues before the CDR3 end; the end is taken from the germline J gene. This chain joins TRBV20-1 and TRBJ1-5; tentatively, D is TRBD1 (6 bases). Trimming stripped 5 bases from V and 4 bases from J, with 15 bases between. This CDR3 is 14 amino acids long. Germline V gene data show CDR1 as DFQATT and CDR2 as SNEGSKA (reference sequence). The CDR3 bases that were read are TGCAGTGCTCGCCCCGGGACACCAAATCAGCCC. Translated: CSARPGTPNQP. From start to end, the CDR3 is CSARPGTPNQPQHF.

This clone came up many times. The read falls 3 residues short of the CDR3 end, and the missing part is taken from the germline J gene. This rearrangement joins TRBV5-1 to TRBJ1-1, with 9 bases aligning to TRBD1. CDR1 is SGHRS, CDR2 YFSETQ, per germline. The V gene end was trimmed by 4 bases and the J gene end by 0 bases; junction bases not matched to a gene: 7. CDR3 length: 16 amino acids. The sequenced CDR3 bases are TGCGCCAGCAGCCAAACGGGACAGGGAATGAACACTGAA. Translated: CASSQTGQGMNTE. The whole CDR3 reads CASSQTGQGMNTEAFF.